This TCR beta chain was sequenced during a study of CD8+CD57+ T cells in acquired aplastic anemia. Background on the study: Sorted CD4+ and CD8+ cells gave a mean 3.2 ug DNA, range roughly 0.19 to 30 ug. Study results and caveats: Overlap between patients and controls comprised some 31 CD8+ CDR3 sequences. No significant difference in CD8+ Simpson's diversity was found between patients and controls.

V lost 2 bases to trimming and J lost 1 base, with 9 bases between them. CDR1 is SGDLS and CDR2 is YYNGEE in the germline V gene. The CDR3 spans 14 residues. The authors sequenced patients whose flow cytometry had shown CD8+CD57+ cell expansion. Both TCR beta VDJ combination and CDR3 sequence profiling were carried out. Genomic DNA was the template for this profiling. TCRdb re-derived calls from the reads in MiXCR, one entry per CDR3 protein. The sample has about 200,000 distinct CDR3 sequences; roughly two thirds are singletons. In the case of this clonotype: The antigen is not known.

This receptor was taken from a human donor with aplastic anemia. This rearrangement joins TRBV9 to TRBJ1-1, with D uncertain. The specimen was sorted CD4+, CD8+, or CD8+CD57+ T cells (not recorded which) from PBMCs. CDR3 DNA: TGTGCCAGCAGCGTGGCCCCGCCGAACACTGAAGCTTTCTTT. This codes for CASSVAPPNTEAFF.